This T cell receptor (beta chain) was documented in a study of post-analysis software for immune sequencing data. Trimming removed 5 bases from V and 1 base from J; junction bases left unmatched: 5. This CDR3 is built from 16 residues. Germline CDR1 reads KGHDR; CDR2 reads SFDVKD. Of note for this clonotype: As yet, its antigen is unknown.

Unique molecular identifiers were present in the TCR beta cDNA libraries. TCRdb reprocessed the PCR reads with MiXCR, giving one entry per CDR3 protein. The sample records about 770,000 distinct CDR3 sequences, around 45% being singletons. General study points: Five or six TRBV segments, TRBV5-6, TRBV5-1 and TRBV20-1 among them, were found more frequent in patients than controls.

The V gene is TRBV24-1, the J gene TRBJ2-2; 8 bases agree with TRBD2. The material sequenced was blood. The source is a girl under 18 with multiple sclerosis. The CDR3 reads CATSAGTRVNTGELFF. The CDR3, as DNA: TGTGCCACCAGTGCCGGGACTAGAGTGAACACCGGGGAGCTGTTTTTT.